This TCR beta chain came from a study of T cell responses to AZD1222 COVID-19 vaccine. Study outcomes and limitations: Spike-specific TCRs gained breadth and depth after people received two AZD1222 doses. Donors, mostly white British, included more females; clonal diversity was possibly underestimated.

As to this clone: The antigen remains unidentified.

Trimming removed 5 bases at V and 7 bases at J, with 14 bases between. The CDR3 extends over 13 amino acids. Germline V gene sequence: CDR1 MDHEN, CDR2 SYDVKM. Clones were sequenced by immunoSEQ multiplex PCR, and TCRdb holds only the in-frame ones, with some missing. The data show tens of thousands of clones, 90% seen once. The source is an adult who received the AZD1222 COVID-19 vaccine. The material was peripheral blood, obtained 28 days after the second AZD1222 dose. The chain has TRBV28 and TRBJ1-2; no clear D gene. In DNA form, the CDR3 reads TGTGCCAGCAGTGGGCCCAAGGTGGGTGGCTACACCTTC. The encoded protein is CASSGPKVGGYTF.